This TCR beta chain was observed in a study of blood T cell repertoires in COVID-19 (dated by TCRdb to 2020 to 2022). Regarding the study in general: Samples covering the acute and convalescent phases of COVID-19 were provided by collaborators in the United States, Italy and Spain. The dataset comprised deeply sampled blood TCRbeta repertoires from subjects exposed to, actively infected with, or recovered from COVID-19. The repertoires were released in a freely available public database meant as a resource for research on the immune response to SARS-CoV-2. Where available, HLA class I and class II types were obtained from metadata supplied by the sample provider rather than from assay-based typing. A de-identified subject ID, COVID-19 status, age in years and sex were almost always included in the sample metadata. The prospective study material was composed of cDNA or gDNA derived from T cells, B-cell-depleted T cells, or PBMCs. Samples were obtained from the ongoing ImmuneRACE study (first 160 participants) and from over 1,000 subjects provided by 6 global collaborators.

Note on this clone: Its antigen remains undetermined. Base-call qualities are not available, and no considerably larger clone is one nucleotide away.

CDR1 and CDR2 are drawn from the germline V gene: SGHTS, YDEGEE. Trimming removed 0 bases from V and 6 bases from J, leaving 10 bases between the germline ends. From the cysteine up to the phenylalanine, the CDR3 has a length of 15 residues. Only the CDR3 part of the read is kept: 45 bases, read in frame from the first base. Summary of the overall study and its limitations: How much clinical and demographic metadata was included differed by source and by participant, and the metadata was provided uncurated.

Samples from volunteer blood donors who had recovered from COVID-19 were contributed by a second Seattle source. Collaborating institutions collected whole blood in K2EDTA tubes following their own protocols. For TCRbeta analysis, collaborator samples were shipped as frozen whole blood, as isolated PBMCs, or as DNA extracted from either sample type. TCRbeta CDR3 regions were amplified from genomic DNA using the immunoSEQ Assay, a bias-controlled multiplex PCR. As for how the authors treated the data: The number of nucleated cells in each sample was estimated by amplification of reference gene primers within the assay. Sequence reads were collapsed and filtered to measure the absolute abundance of every unique TCRbeta CDR3 rearrangement. Productive Simpson clonality was computed per sample as the square root of Simpson's diversity index over productive rearrangements. Drawn from immuneACCESS, this table holds only the in-frame rearrangements with V and J called that TCRdb kept. Clones are partly lost; checked studies trace under half to an unresolved V gene and leave the rest unexplained. V and J calls and clone size are copied from that table; D and trimming were computed from the DNA. The sample table lists 150,000 to 200,000 clones, about 88% of them with a count of one. The ten top clones hold around 1.9% of the sample.

The rearrangement joined TRBV5-8 to TRBJ1-6; TRBD1 is a possible D gene, resting on 6 matching bases. The sample consisted of peripheral blood. This receptor was taken from a man aged 45 to 65 who had recovered from COVID-19. The CDR3 sequence is CASSLGTALNSPLHF. In nucleotide form, the sequence is TGTGCCAGCAGCTTGGGGACAGCTCTTAATTCACCCCTCCACTTT.